This passage covers 3 T cell receptor beta chains from one sample sequenced in a study of blood T cell repertoires in COVID-19. Here immunoSEQ multiplex PCR was the method, and the copy in TCRdb shows in-frame clones only, minus some. The profile shows around 320,000 clones, 90% of them singletons. Input material: PBMCs or T cells enriched from blood (not recorded which). These receptors originate from a woman aged 30 to 39 who had been exposed to COVID-19.

In this sample, this clone turned up once. This chain joins TRBV6-2 or TRBV6-3 and TRBJ1-2; possibly TRBD1 for D (5 bases). The CDR3 totals 13 residues. The germline V and J ends were trimmed by 2 bases and 4 bases, with 8 bases remaining between them. The V gene's germline CDR1 is MNHEY and CDR2 SVGEGT. The DNA of the CDR3 is TGTGCCAGCAGTTACAAGGGGCTCTATGGCTACACCTTC. This gives the protein CASSYKGLYGYTF.

This clone has a single count. The identical CDR3 is also encoded by other nucleotide sequences in the sample. This chain joins TRBV11-3 and TRBJ2-3; D unclear. In germline, CDR1 is SGHNT, CDR2 YENEEA. This CDR3 is built from 14 residues. V lost 0 bases and J lost 0, with 4 bases in between. CDR3 in DNA: TGTGCCAGCAGCTTAGACCGTAGCACAGATACGCAGTATTTT. Its protein is CASSLDRSTDTQYF.

The chain uses TRBV29-1 and TRBJ2-2, with unresolved D. Trimming left V 6 bases short and J 5 bases short, with 10 bases between. Germline lookup yields CDR1 SQVTM and CDR2 ANQGSEA. The CDR3 covers 12 residues. Here the CDR3 DNA reads TGCAGCGTACGTTCCCTAACCGGGGAGCTGTTTTTT. Residues: CSVRSLTGELFF.